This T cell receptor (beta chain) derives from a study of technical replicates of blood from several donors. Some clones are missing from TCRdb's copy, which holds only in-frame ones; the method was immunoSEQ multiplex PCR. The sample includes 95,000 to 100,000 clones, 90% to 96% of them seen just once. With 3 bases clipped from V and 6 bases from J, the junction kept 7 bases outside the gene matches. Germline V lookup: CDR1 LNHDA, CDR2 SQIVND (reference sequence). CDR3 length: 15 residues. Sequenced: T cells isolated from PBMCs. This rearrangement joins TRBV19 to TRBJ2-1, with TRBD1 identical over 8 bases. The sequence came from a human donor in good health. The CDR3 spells CASSISQGAANEQFF. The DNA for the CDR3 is TGTGCCAGTAGTATTTCCCAGGGGGCTGCCAATGAGCAGTTCTTC.